This T cell receptor beta chain was recovered during a study of blood T cell repertoires in COVID-19. Study as a whole: Nucleic acid was either cDNA or gDNA, and it came from T cells, B-cell-depleted T cells, or PBMCs.

TCRdb's table, derived via immunoSEQ multiplex PCR, lists solely in-frame clones and lacks some. Of 50,000 to 75,000 clones in the sample, approximately 79% are singletons; the top ten hold roughly 3%. Trimming removed 2 bases at V and 1 base at J, with 8 bases between. The CDR3 consists of 14 residues. Germline-derived CDR1 and CDR2 are SGHTA and FQGNSA. This chain connects TRBV7-2 to TRBJ1-1; D gene unclear. Sequenced: peripheral blood. The clonotype originates from a man in his sixties with acute or convalescent COVID-19. CDR3 nucleotide sequence: TGTGCCAGCAGCTTAATGGGAGCGAACACTGAAGCTTTCTTT. The encoded protein is CASSLMGANTEAFF.